This TCR beta chain is from a study of memory CD4+ T cells and cytomegalovirus serostatus. Study-wide points: A US-trained random forest predicted CMV serostatus with median AUC around 0.9.

TCRdb's copy holds only in-frame clones and misses some; the assay was immunoSEQ multiplex PCR. There are about 62,000 clones in the sample; about 76% occur only once, and around 5% lies in the top ten. Single viable CD3+CD4+CD8-CD45RO+ cells were sorted as the memory CD4+ T cells. Donors' CMV status reflects serum IgG against pp150, pp28, p38, p52. CD4+ T cells were isolated by positive magnetic selection. After removal of 5 bases from V and 1 base from J, the junction contained 7 bases not matched to a gene. The germline CDR1 and CDR2 sequences are SGHAT and FQDESV (reference sequence). The CDR3 has 16 amino acids. Concerning this clone itself: The antigen is not known.

Sequencing was performed on memory CD4+ T cells from blood. This sequence joins TRBV11-1 and TRBJ2-1; TRBD2 aligns across 8 bases. This clonotype was obtained from an adult in good health and CMV-seropositive. For the CDR3, the DNA is TGTGCCAGCAGCCCCTGGACTAGCAGATCCTACAATGAGCAGTTCTTC. Translation gives CASSPWTSRSYNEQFF.